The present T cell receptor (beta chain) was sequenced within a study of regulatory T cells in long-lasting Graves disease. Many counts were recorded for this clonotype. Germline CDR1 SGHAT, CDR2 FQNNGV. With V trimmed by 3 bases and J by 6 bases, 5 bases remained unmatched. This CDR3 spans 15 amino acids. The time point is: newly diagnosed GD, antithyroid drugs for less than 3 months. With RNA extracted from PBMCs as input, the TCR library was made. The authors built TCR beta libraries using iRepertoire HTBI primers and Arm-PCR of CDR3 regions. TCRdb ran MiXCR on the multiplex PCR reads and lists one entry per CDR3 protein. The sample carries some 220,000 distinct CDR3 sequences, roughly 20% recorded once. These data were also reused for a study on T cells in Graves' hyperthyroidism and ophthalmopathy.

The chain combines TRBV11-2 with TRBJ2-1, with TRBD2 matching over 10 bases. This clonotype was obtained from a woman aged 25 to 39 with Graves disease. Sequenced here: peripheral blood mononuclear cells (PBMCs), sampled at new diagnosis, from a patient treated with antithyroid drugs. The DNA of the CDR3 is TGTGCCAGCAGCTTTTCAGCGGGGGGGAGCAATGAGCAGTTCTTC. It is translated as CASSFSAGGSNEQFF.